The 30 T cell receptor beta chains below were found in one sample sequenced in a study of blood T cell repertoires in COVID-19. Assay: immunoSEQ multiplex PCR; the TCRdb copy retains only in-frame clones and omits some. The sample comprises under 200,000 clones, 87% of which are singletons, and 20% to 25% rests with the top ten. Sequenced sample: peripheral blood. Receptors originate from a man aged 60-69 years with active or convalescent COVID-19.

In this sample, this clone turned up a few times. This rearrangement joins TRBV19 to TRBJ2-3, with 10 bases lining up with TRBD2. Trimming took 5 bases from V and 0 from J; bases not matched to a gene: 8. This CDR3 comprises 17 residues. CDR1 LNHDA and CDR2 SQIVND come from the germline V gene (reference sequence). As DNA, the CDR3 is TGTGCCAGTAGTCTCCGGACTAGCGGATCTAGCACAGATACGCAGTATTTT. Translation gives CASSLRTSGSSTDTQYF.

For the CDR3, the DNA is TGTGCCAGCTCACCAAAAGGTCTACAGGGAGAACAGCCCCAGCATTTT. Translation gives CASSPKGLQGEQPQHF. The V call is TRBV18, the J call TRBJ1-5, with TRBD1 as a possible D gene (6 bases). Trimming cost V 2 bases and J 7 bases, with 18 bases left between them. The germline V gene has CDR1 KGHSH and CDR2 LQKENI. This CDR3 region has 16 residues.

Here the CDR3 reads CASSQVAGYEQYF. DNA for the CDR3: TGTGCCAGCAGCCAAGTCGCGGGCTACGAGCAGTACTTC. The chain combines TRBV14 with TRBJ2-7; D might be TRBD2 (5 bases). This CDR3 has 13 residues. The V end lost 1 base, the J end lost 3 bases, and 7 bases lay between the germline ends. Per germline, CDR1 SGHDN and CDR2 FVKESK. Using reference TRBV14 and TRBJ2-7 for the parts outside the CDR3, the full variable domain is EAGVTQFPSHSVIEKGQTVTLRCDPISGHDNLYWYRRVMGKEIKFLLHFVKESKQDESGMPNNRFLAERTGGTYSTLKVQPAELEDSGVYFCASSQVAGYEQYFGPGTRLTVT.

The V gene is TRBV10-3, the J gene TRBJ1-2, with D possibly TRBD1 on 6 matching bases. Trimming pared 11 bases from V and 3 bases from J, leaving 25 bases between. Germline V gives CDR1 ENHRY, CDR2 SYGVKD. This CDR3 contains 16 residues. This chain's CDR3 is CASQSGGALRDYGYTF. Written as DNA, the CDR3 is TGTGCCTCTCAATCGGGGGGGGCGCTTAGGGACTATGGCTACACCTTC.

This chain joins TRBV25-1 and TRBJ1-6; D possibly corresponds to TRBD1 (6 bases). This CDR3 has 16 residues. Trimming shortened V by 1 base and J by 5 bases, and 12 bases separated the two germline ends. Germline V gene data show CDR1 as MGHDK and CDR2 as SYGVNS. The CDR3 region is CASSELGAGDNSPLHF. CDR3 in DNA: TGTGCCAGCAGTGAATTAGGGGCAGGGGATAATTCACCCCTCCACTTT.

This chain connects TRBV5-1 to TRBJ1-1, with D perhaps matching TRBD1 (6 bases). V was pared by 4 bases and J by 2 bases, with 12 bases between. Per the germline V gene, CDR1 is SGHRS and CDR2 is YFSETQ. The CDR3 covers 14 residues. The CDR3 sequence is CASSIRTDNTEAFF. The CDR3 DNA reads as TGCGCCAGCAGCATACGGACAGACAACACTGAAGCTTTCTTT.

This CDR3 reads CASGQGWNPGELFF. In DNA form, the CDR3 reads TGCGCCAGTGGACAGGGGTGGAATCCCGGGGAGCTGTTTTTT. The chain recombines TRBV5-1 with TRBJ2-2; the match to TRBD1 covers 9 bases. The trim removed 8 bases at V and 6 bases at J, leaving 8 bases unmatched. This CDR3 is 14 amino acids long. Germline CDR1 SGHRS, CDR2 YFSETQ.

This sequence joins TRBV7-2 and TRBJ2-3; 14 nucleotides line up with TRBD2. J lost 10 bases, V lost 0 bases, and 6 bases had no gene match. The CDR3 is 16 residues long. CDR1 is SGHTA, CDR2 FQGNSA, per germline. The CDR3 loop is CASSLAYGTSGGPQYF. The CDR3 bases are TGTGCCAGCAGCTTAGCTTATGGGACTAGCGGGGGCCCGCAGTATTTT.

The chain links TRBV9 to TRBJ2-3; 9 bases align to TRBD2. The germline gives CDR1 SGDLS, CDR2 YYNGEE. V dropped 4 bases and J dropped 6; count of bases not matched to a gene: 9. The CDR3 spans 15 residues. CDR3 nucleotides: TGTGCCAGCAGCCCCCATGGGAGCGGGGGGGATACGCAGTATTTT. This sequence encodes CASSPHGSGGDTQYF.

V is TRBV4-1 and J is TRBJ2-5; TRBD2 is a possible D gene (6 bases). With 1 base removed from V and 3 bases from J, the gap between germline ends came to 9 bases. The length of the CDR3 is 14 residues. Germline V gene sequence: CDR1 MGHRA, CDR2 YSYEKL. The CDR3 DNA sequence: TGCGCCAGCAGCCAAGTCCCGGGAGAAGAGACCCAGTACTTC. It codes for CASSQVPGEETQYF.

V and J are TRBV4-1 and TRBJ1-2; D gene ambiguous. The CDR3 runs 16 residues. CDR1 MGHRA and CDR2 YSYEKL come from the germline V gene. The V end was cut by 3 bases, the J end by 5 bases, with 19 bases between. This CDR3 is CASSQDTGSPQYGYTF. The CDR3 DNA follows: TGCGCCAGCAGCCAGGATACGGGAAGTCCCCAGTATGGCTACACCTTC.

The chain is built from TRBV7-6 and TRBJ2-7; 9 nucleotides agree with TRBD1. Trimming removed 5 bases from V and 2 bases from J; junction bases left unmatched: 7. Germline V gene data show CDR1 as SGHVS and CDR2 as FNYEAQ. The CDR3 is 15 residues long. This chain's CDR3 is CASSAGTGSAYEQYF. Here the CDR3 DNA reads TGTGCCAGCAGCGCGGGGACAGGGAGCGCCTACGAGCAGTACTTC.

The chain joins TRBV6-6 to TRBJ1-2; TRBD1 matches at 8 bases. In germline, CDR1 is MNHNY, CDR2 SVGAGI (reference sequence). J gave up 6 bases and V 1 base, and 1 base lay outside the gene matches. The CDR3 has 13 amino acids. The DNA for the CDR3 is TGTGCCAGCAGTTACTACAGGGGGGATGGCTACACCTTC. Protein product: CASSYYRGDGYTF.

The genes are TRBV19 and TRBJ2-3; 8 bases match TRBD1. CDR1 and CDR2 from the germline V gene are LNHDA and SQIVND (reference sequence). CDR3 size: 14 residues. With 5 bases clipped from V and 4 bases from J, the junction kept 5 bases outside the gene matches. CDR3 bases: TGTGCCAGTAGTGACAGGGGTTATCCAGATACGCAGTATTTT. Its protein is CASSDRGYPDTQYF. Complete variable domain (other parts from reference TRBV19 and TRBJ2-3): DGGITQSPKYLFRKEGQNVTLSCEQNLNHDAMYWYRQDPGQGLRLIYYSQIVNDFQKGDIAEGYSVSREKKESFPLTVTSAQKNPTAFYLCASSDRGYPDTQYFGPGTRLTVL.

This clone appeared once. One end of the junction varies from germline; a read error may be responsible. The rearrangement links TRBV24-1 to TRBJ1-2; a weak D match, TRBD1 (5 bases). In germline, CDR1 is KGHDR, CDR2 SFDVKD. The CDR3 has 12 amino acids. For the CDR3, the DNA is TGTGCCACCAGTGCCCAGGGACTATTTTACTCCTTC. Protein sequence: CATSAQGLFYSF.

This clone was picked up one time. The V gene is TRBV19, the J gene TRBJ2-5, with a tentative D call TRBD2 (5 bases). This CDR3 is 14 amino acids long. V lost 3 bases, J lost 5 bases, and 13 bases lay in between. CDR1 and CDR2 (germline): LNHDA, SQIVND (reference sequence). The CDR3 is CASSMAGNGETQYF. The CDR3 DNA reads TGTGCCAGTAGTATGGCGGGTAATGGGGAGACCCAGTACTTC.

This clone was picked up one time. The chain employs TRBV20-1 and TRBJ2-7; TRBD2 matches at 9 bases. Germline values: CDR1 DFQATT, CDR2 SNEGSKA (reference sequence). The CDR3 extends over 16 amino acids. The trim removed 3 bases at V and 2 bases at J, leaving 11 bases unmatched. The chain's CDR3 is CSASGGGGAAAYEQYF. The CDR3 DNA is TGCAGTGCTAGTGGGGGCGGGGGGGCCGCAGCCTACGAGCAGTACTTC.

The rearrangement uses TRBV7-9 and TRBJ1-4; 7 bases are shared with TRBD1. V shed 5 bases and J 8 bases; nucleotides not matched to a gene: 8. The germline CDR1 and CDR2 sequences are SEHNR and FQNEAQ (reference sequence). This CDR3 is 14 amino acids long. This CDR3 is CASSPSGGREKLFF. In DNA form, the CDR3 reads TGTGCCAGCAGCCCTTCAGGGGGACGCGAAAAACTGTTTTTT.

V and J are TRBV6-5 and TRBJ1-2; D possibly corresponds to TRBD1 (6 bases). The CDR3 runs 13 residues. Germline V gene lookup returns CDR1 MNHEY and CDR2 SVGAGI. Trimming stripped 6 bases from V and 6 bases from J, with 14 bases between. The CDR3: CASSLDSNNGYTF. CDR3 nucleotides: TGTGCCAGCAGCCTGGACAGTAATAATGGCTACACCTTC.

The chain carries TRBV12-5 and TRBJ2-3; 10 nucleotides agree with TRBD2. The CDR3 is 16 amino acids. V lost 4 bases, J lost 5 bases, and 9 bases stayed unmatched. Germline CDR1 is LGHNT and CDR2 is FRNRAP. CDR3 bases: TGTGCTAGTGGTTGGGGTAGCGGGGGGTTTGAAGATACGCAGTATTTT. This codes for CASGWGSGGFEDTQYF.

This clone has just one count. This chain links TRBV2 with TRBJ2-3; 8 nucleotides align to TRBD2. The V gene's germline CDR1 is SNHLY and CDR2 FYNNEI. This CDR3 contains 13 residues. Unmatched junction bases numbered 9, after V lost 6 bases and J lost 10 bases. CDR3 sequence: CASRRGDLGAQYF. The CDR3 nucleotides read TGTGCCAGCAGGCGGGGGGACCTTGGTGCGCAGTATTTT.

V is TRBV6-5 and J is TRBJ1-5; D is perhaps TRBD1 (5 bases). From germline, CDR1 is MNHEY and CDR2 SVGAGI. Trimming stripped 5 bases from V and 7 bases from J, with 12 bases between. The CDR3 is made up of 13 amino acids. CDR3 in DNA: TGTGCCAGCAGTATAATAGGGGAACAGCCCCAGCATTTT. Its protein product is CASSIIGEQPQHF.

This clone was observed at least ten times. This chain links TRBV2 with TRBJ1-5, with unresolved D. The CDR3 sequence is 13 residues long. Trimming cost V 5 bases and J 4 bases, with 9 bases left between them. Germline CDR1 reads SNHLY; CDR2 reads FYNNEI. The CDR3 sequence: CASSNWANQPQHF. The DNA of the CDR3 is TGTGCCAGCAGTAATTGGGCGAATCAGCCCCAGCATTTT.

CDR3 sequence: CASNPGLAGGRGTDTQYF. In DNA form, the CDR3 reads TGCGCCAGCAACCCTGGACTAGCGGGGGGGCGTGGGACAGATACGCAGTATTTT. The chain is built from TRBV10-2 and TRBJ2-3, with TRBD2 identical over 15 bases. This CDR3 contains 18 residues. Germline CDR1 reads WSHSY; CDR2 reads SAAADI. V lost 7 bases and J lost 3; bases outside the gene matches: 11.

The rearrangement uses TRBV3-1 (or the pseudogene TRBV3-2) and TRBJ2-3; TRBD2 aligns across 15 bases. Germline CDR1 and CDR2: LGHDT and YNNKEL (reference sequence). Germline trimming cut 6 bases from V and 0 bases from J; bases unmatched to any gene: 7. The CDR3 spans 18 residues. CDR3 residues: CASSPGLAGGRSTDTQYF. In DNA, the CDR3 is TGTGCCAGCAGTCCCGGACTAGCGGGGGGGCGGAGCACAGATACGCAGTATTTT.

This clone was seen more than once but under ten times. The chain combines TRBV11-2 with TRBJ1-3; D ambiguous. The CDR3 covers 17 residues. Germline loops: CDR1 SGHAT, CDR2 FQNNGV. V was pared by 0 bases and J by 2 bases, with 14 bases between. The DNA for the CDR3 is TGTGCCAGCAGCTTAGAGGTCTTTTATGAGCCTGGAAACACCATATATTTT. This codes for CASSLEVFYEPGNTIYF.

The chain combines TRBV6-5 with TRBJ2-5, with a weak D call TRBD1 (6 bases). This CDR3 spans 16 amino acids. Germline V gene data show CDR1 as MNHEY and CDR2 as SVGAGI. Trimming left V 0 bases short and J 1 base short, with 12 bases between. The CDR3 coding sequence is TGTGCCAGCAGTTACTCCTTGGGCAGGGGCCAAGAGACCCAGTACTTC. Protein: CASSYSLGRGQETQYF.

The chain links TRBV5-6 to TRBJ1-2; weak D call: TRBD1 (5 bases). Trimming took off 3 bases at V and 2 bases at J, with 14 bases between the two ends. CDR1 and CDR2 (germline): SGHDT, YYEEEE. The CDR3 has 15 residues. The CDR3 DNA sequence: TGTGCCAGCAGCTCCCGAAACGGGGGGAACTATGGCTACACCTTC. Translating it yields CASSSRNGGNYGYTF.

V gene TRBV6-5 combines with J gene TRBJ1-2; unclear D gene. The germline V and J ends were trimmed by 6 bases and 6 bases, with 17 bases remaining between them. CDR3 size: 14 residues. Germline CDR1 reads MNHEY; CDR2 reads SVGAGI. The DNA of the CDR3 is TGTGCCAGCAGACCAAATGCCTTGACTGATGGCTACACCTTC. Its protein product is CASRPNALTDGYTF.

This clone came up once. The chain is built from TRBV6-5 and TRBJ1-4, with TRBD1 identical over 7 bases. CDR1 and CDR2 from the germline V gene are MNHEY and SVGAGI. The CDR3 has 14 amino acids. Trimming at V came to 7 bases and at J to 8 bases, leaving 10 bases not matched to a gene. CDR3 amino acids: CASKQGYSAEKLFF. As DNA, the CDR3 is TGTGCCAGCAAACAGGGGTATAGCGCGGAAAAACTGTTTTTT.